These T cell receptor beta chains were read from a single sample in a study of T cells in Graves' hyperthyroidism and ophthalmopathy. A single record per CDR3 protein comes from TCRdb applying MiXCR to the multiplex PCR reads. Counted here are around 560,000 distinct CDR3 sequences, roughly a sixth occurring once; the ten biggest clones make up around 19%. Sequenced sample: blood. The receptors stem from a woman aged 18 to 35 with Graves' hyperthyroidism. The CDR3 runs from the conserved cysteine through the conserved F or W.

V gene | CDR3 protein
TRBV12-3/TRBV12-4 | CASSLRYPSYNEQFF
TRBV20-1 | CSARAGTRPGELFF
TRBV12-3/TRBV12-4 | CASRPGAGSPEQYF
TRBV7-9 | CASSLGLSNTIYF
TRBV3-1 | CASSHMGHPNTEAFF
TRBV5-1 | CASSQSRQGNWYF
TRBV6-1 | CASRLVRTDTEAFF
TRBV2 | CASPKRDTSYNEQFF
TRBV11-3 | CASSLSTGYEQYF
TRBV6-5 | CASSYRLRTSTDTQYF
TRBV7-9 | CASRTGRANYNEQFF